The 27 T cell receptor beta chains in this list originate from one sample, sequenced in a study of identical twins' blood T cells. TCRdb reprocessed the 5' RACE reads via MiXCR and lists one record per CDR3 protein. Of fewer than 450,000 distinct CDR3 sequences listed, roughly 27% are singletons. Source material: PBMCs. Receptors originate from a woman between 18 and 50 years old in good health.

This clonotype came up a few times. The V and J genes are TRBV9 and TRBJ2-3, with a weak D call TRBD1 (5 bases). V shed 5 bases and J shed 1 base, with 11 bases lying between them. This CDR3 contains 14 residues. Germline values: CDR1 SGDLS, CDR2 YYNGEE. The CDR3 DNA is TGTGCCAGCAGGGAAGGACATCGCACAGATACGCAGTATTTT. This translates into CASREGHRTDTQYF.

The rearrangement joins TRBV5-1 to TRBJ1-2; D remains unclear. The CDR3 consists of 13 residues. Trimming left V 3 bases short and J 5 bases short, with 11 bases between. Germline CDR1 SGHRS, CDR2 YFSETQ. CDR3 DNA sequence: TGCGCCAGCAGCTCGACACGGACTTATGGCTACACCTTC. It codes for CASSSTRTYGYTF.

The CDR3 spells CASSLGIIGATDTQYF. In nucleotides, the CDR3 is TGTGCCAGCAGCTTGGGGATCATCGGGGCCACAGATACGCAGTATTTT. The chain carries TRBV7-6 and TRBJ2-3, with D perhaps given as TRBD1 or TRBD2 (5 bases each). Trimming cost V 3 bases and J 2 bases, with 15 bases left between them. Germline V gene sequence: CDR1 SGHVS, CDR2 FNYEAQ. The CDR3 sequence is 16 residues long. The whole variable domain, filled in from reference TRBV7-6 and TRBJ2-3, reads GAGVSQSPRYKVTKRGQDVALRCDPISGHVSLYWYRQALGQGPEFLTYFNYEAQQDKSGLPNDRFSAERPEGSISTLTIQRTEQRDSAMYRCASSLGIIGATDTQYFGPGTRLTVL.

This clonotype was seen a few times. The rearrangement uses TRBV4-3 and TRBJ2-2; no clear D gene. There are 17 residues in the CDR3. Germline values: CDR1 LGHNA, CDR2 YSLEER. V was pared by 0 bases and J by 1 base, with 12 bases between. The chain's CDR3 is CASSQEYGRMNTGELFF. The CDR3 nucleotides read TGCGCCAGCAGCCAAGAATACGGCCGTATGAACACCGGGGAGCTGTTTTTT.

The rearrangement uses TRBV27 and TRBJ2-7; no definite D call. The germline V gene has CDR1 MNHEY and CDR2 SMNVEV (reference sequence). The ends were cut back, 4 bases at V and 6 bases at J, with 7 bases in the middle. This CDR3 is built from 11 residues. This chain's CDR3 is CASSWAGEQYF. The CDR3 DNA reads as TGTGCCAGCAGTTGGGCAGGCGAGCAGTACTTC.

J is TRBJ1-1 and V is TRBV5-1; D possibly corresponds to TRBD1 (6 bases). CDR3 length: 12 residues. Per the germline V gene, CDR1 is SGHRS and CDR2 is YFSETQ. V lost 6 bases and J lost 4, with 10 bases in between. The CDR3 loop reads CASNGRGTEAFF. In nucleotides, the CDR3 is TGCGCCAGCAACGGCAGGGGCACTGAAGCTTTCTTT.

The chain is built from TRBV19 and TRBJ2-6; D gene ambiguous. The CDR3 sequence is 15 residues long. The germline V and J ends were trimmed by 5 bases and 12 bases, with 20 bases remaining between them. CDR1 and CDR2 from the germline V gene are LNHDA and SQIVND (reference sequence). The CDR3, as DNA: TGTGCCAGTAGTGTCAGGATGCTGTCTTCGGGCGTCCTGACTTTC. Amino acid sequence: CASSVRMLSSGVLTF.

There are a few counts of this clonotype. The V call is TRBV20-1, the J call TRBJ2-1, with TRBD2 matching 10 bases. The CDR3 totals 13 residues. The germline V gene encodes CDR1 DFQATT and CDR2 SNEGSKA (reference sequence). V lost 6 bases, J lost 4 bases, and 3 bases stayed unmatched. In DNA form, the CDR3 reads TGCAGTGCCTGGACTAGCGGTTACAATGAGCAGTTCTTC. It encodes CSAWTSGYNEQFF.

This clonotype was observed a few times. CDR3 sequence (DNA): TGTGCCAGCAGCGCAAGACAGGGTGATATAGGGAACACTGAAGCTTTCTTT. Its protein product is CASSARQGDIGNTEAFF. This rearrangement joins TRBV21-1 to TRBJ1-1; the table's D gene call, TRBD1, was not cross checked with the DNA. TRBV21-1 represents a pseudogene. This CDR3 comprises 17 residues.

This rearrangement joins TRBV11-2 to TRBJ1-1, with D possibly matching TRBD1 (5 bases). V was shortened by 7 bases and J by 4 bases, with 16 bases between the two germline ends. The length of the CDR3 is 14 residues. CDR1 and CDR2 (germline): SGHAT, FQNNGV. The DNA of the CDR3 is TGTGCCAGCACCCTAACCCAGGGCGGCACTGAAGCTTTCTTT. Translation: CASTLTQGGTEAFF.

The rearrangement joins TRBV3-1 to TRBJ2-1; 10 bases map to TRBD2. CDR1 is LGHDT and CDR2 is YNNKEL in the germline V gene (reference sequence). CDR3 length: 13 amino acids. V dropped 8 bases and J dropped 9; count of bases not matched to a gene: 7. CDR3 in amino acids: CASWTSGRSEQFF. CDR3 coding DNA: TGTGCCAGCTGGACTAGCGGAAGGAGTGAGCAGTTCTTC.

V is TRBV6-5 and J is TRBJ1-1; D perhaps matches TRBD1 (6 bases). Trimming cost V 2 bases and J 2 bases, with 15 bases left between them. The germline V gene has CDR1 MNHEY and CDR2 SVGAGI. The CDR3 has 16 residues. The CDR3 sequence is CASSYRRQGRNTEAFF. CDR3 DNA sequence: TGTGCCAGCAGTTACAGGCGGCAGGGGCGTAACACTGAAGCTTTCTTT.

The sample holds many counts of this clonotype. This sequence joins TRBV7-8 and TRBJ2-7; D is undetermined. V was cut by 4 bases and J by 2 bases, with 12 bases left in between. Germline loops: CDR1 SGHVS, CDR2 FQNEAQ. CDR3 length equals 14 residues. The CDR3 bases are TGTGCCAGCAGCTCCCCGGTTGCCCCCTACGAGCAGTACTTC. As protein: CASSSPVAPYEQYF.

The table lists this clonotype with a few counts. The chain couples TRBV4-3 to TRBJ1-1; 7 bases agree with TRBD1. The CDR3 sequence is 17 residues long. Losses at the gene ends were 0 bases for V and 4 bases for J; bases not matched to a gene: 11. Germline V CDR1 and CDR2: LGHNA, YSLEER. The CDR3 is CASSQDARRQGGTEAFF. The CDR3 region has the DNA TGCGCCAGCAGCCAAGATGCTCGTAGACAGGGAGGCACTGAAGCTTTCTTT.

J is TRBJ2-4 and V is TRBV6-2 or TRBV6-3, with TRBD2 as a possible D gene (5 bases). The CDR3 totals 17 residues. Germline V gene data show CDR1 as MNHEY and CDR2 as SVGEGT. Deletions cut 0 bases from V and 6 bases from J, with 18 bases between. The CDR3 coding sequence is TGTGCCAGCAGTTACTCGATGTCCCGACTATCCGGAAACATTCAGTACTTC. Translated: CASSYSMSRLSGNIQYF.

The chain employs TRBV5-6 and TRBJ1-6; TRBD1 is a possible D gene (6 bases). Deletions cut 1 base from V and 9 bases from J, with 14 bases between. Germline lookup yields CDR1 SGHDT and CDR2 YYEEEE. CDR3 length: 15 amino acids. CDR3 nucleotides: TGTGCCAGCAGCTTGCGGGGGCCAACGTTTTCACCCCTCCACTTT. It specifies CASSLRGPTFSPLHF.

This clonotype was observed a handful of times. This chain uses TRBV20-1 with TRBJ2-5; D is perhaps TRBD2 (5 bases). CDR1 DFQATT and CDR2 SNEGSKA come from the germline V gene (reference sequence). The V end lost 1 base, the J end lost 2 bases, and 11 bases lay between the germline ends. The CDR3 is 14 amino acids. This CDR3 reads CSARVPGIQETQYF. CDR3 bases: TGCAGTGCTAGAGTTCCCGGGATTCAAGAGACCCAGTACTTC.

V is TRBV10-3 and J is TRBJ2-3; either TRBD1 or TRBD2 may supply D (6 bases each). Trimming cost V 6 bases and J 5 bases, with 18 bases left between them. The CDR3 has 15 residues. Germline V gene data show CDR1 as ENHRY and CDR2 as SYGVKD. This CDR3 is CAIRDSRRRGDTQYF. The CDR3 nucleotides read TGTGCCATCAGGGACAGCCGTAGGAGGGGAGATACGCAGTATTTT.

This clonotype showed up just a few times. The V gene is TRBV19, the J gene TRBJ2-6; D is unclear. Germline CDR1 reads LNHDA; CDR2 reads SQIVND (reference sequence). This CDR3 contains 15 residues. The ends were cut back, 2 bases at V and 2 bases at J, with 7 bases in the middle. CDR3 DNA sequence: TGTGCCAGTAGTATACTGTTTCCTGGGGCCAACGTCCTGACTTTC. Amino acid sequence: CASSILFPGANVLTF.

This sequence joins TRBV7-2 and TRBJ1-2; D possibly corresponds to TRBD1 (5 bases). Trimming cost V 4 bases and J 4 bases, with 16 bases left between them. This CDR3 spans 15 amino acids. Germline V CDR1 and CDR2: SGHTA, FQGNSA. DNA of the CDR3: TGTGCCAGCAGCTCTATGGGGGTCCCCACCTATGGCTACACCTTC. Amino acids: CASSSMGVPTYGYTF.

This clonotype was counted ten times or more. The chain links TRBV28 to TRBJ1-4; unclear D gene. CDR1 and CDR2 from the germline V gene are MDHEN and SYDVKM. This CDR3 is built from 17 residues. V dropped 5 bases and J dropped 0 bases, with 16 bases sitting between them. DNA of the CDR3: TGTGCCAGCAGTACCTTTGAGGAGGTAGCAACTAATGAAAAACTGTTTTTT. It specifies CASSTFEEVATNEKLFF.

The chain combines TRBV10-3 with TRBJ2-5; no clear D. V lost 3 bases and J 7 bases, leaving 6 bases between the germline ends. CDR1 is ENHRY and CDR2 is SYGVKD in the germline V gene. There are 11 residues in the CDR3. The CDR3 sequence: CAISEEGTQYF. The CDR3 DNA reads TGTGCCATCAGTGAAGAAGGGACCCAGTACTTC.

V gene TRBV20-1 combines with J gene TRBJ2-1; D ambiguous. V gave up 0 bases and J gave up 5 bases, with 20 bases separating them. The germline V gene encodes CDR1 DFQATT and CDR2 SNEGSKA (reference sequence). CDR3 size: 17 residues. The CDR3 protein is CSARDPRLDYFNNEQFF. The CDR3 DNA reads as TGCAGTGCTAGAGACCCCCGTCTAGATTACTTTAACAATGAGCAGTTCTTC.

This clonotype was counted at least ten times. This rearrangement joins TRBV18 to TRBJ1-1; unclear D gene. CDR1 and CDR2 from the germline V gene are KGHSH and LQKENI. The V gene lost 6 bases and the J gene lost 0 bases, with 20 bases spanning the gap. The length of the CDR3 is 17 residues. For the CDR3, the DNA is TGTGCCAGCTCCCAGTCCCAATACAAAAGAGTGAACACTGAAGCTTTCTTT. It is translated as CASSQSQYKRVNTEAFF.

The rearrangement links TRBV5-5 to TRBJ2-2; D is ambiguous. Germline V gene sequence: CDR1 SGHKS, CDR2 YYEKEE (reference sequence). V was trimmed by 6 bases and J by 1 base, leaving 7 bases between them. There are 13 residues in the CDR3. CDR3 coding DNA: TGTGCCAGCACAAAGGGGAACACCGGGGAGCTGTTTTTT. Translated: CASTKGNTGELFF.

The rearrangement joins TRBV12-3 or TRBV12-4 to TRBJ2-4, with 8 bases identical to TRBD1. The CDR3 has 13 amino acids. The V and J ends lost 3 bases and 13 bases, in that order; junction bases with no gene match: 8. CDR3 protein: CASSLFRGQAQYF. DNA for the CDR3: TGTGCCAGCAGTTTGTTCCGGGGACAGGCCCAGTACTTC.

V and J are TRBV20-1 and TRBJ1-6, with D possibly matching TRBD1 (5 bases). Germline values: CDR1 DFQATT, CDR2 SNEGSKA (reference sequence). With 3 bases removed from V and 5 bases from J, the gap between germline ends came to 14 bases. The length of the CDR3 is 15 residues. DNA of the CDR3: TGCAGTGCTAGGCAAATTGGGGGAGATAATTCACCCCTCCACTTT. Translated: CSARQIGGDNSPLHF.